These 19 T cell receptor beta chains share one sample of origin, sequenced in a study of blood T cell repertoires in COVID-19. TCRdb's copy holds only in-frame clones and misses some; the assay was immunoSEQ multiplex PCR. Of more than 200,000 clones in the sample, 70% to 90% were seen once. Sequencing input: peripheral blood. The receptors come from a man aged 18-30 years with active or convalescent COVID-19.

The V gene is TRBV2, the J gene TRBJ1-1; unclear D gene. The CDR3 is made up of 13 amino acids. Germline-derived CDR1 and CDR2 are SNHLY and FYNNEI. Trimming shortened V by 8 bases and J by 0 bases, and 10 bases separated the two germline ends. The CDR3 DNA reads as TGTGCCAGCGAAGGACTCATGAACACTGAAGCTTTCTTT. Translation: CASEGLMNTEAFF.

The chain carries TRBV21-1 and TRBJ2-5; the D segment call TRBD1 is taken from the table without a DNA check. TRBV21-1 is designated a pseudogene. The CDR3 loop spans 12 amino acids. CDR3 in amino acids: CARQGRRETQYF. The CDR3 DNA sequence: TGTGCCAGACAGGGGAGGAGGGAGACCCAGTACTTC.

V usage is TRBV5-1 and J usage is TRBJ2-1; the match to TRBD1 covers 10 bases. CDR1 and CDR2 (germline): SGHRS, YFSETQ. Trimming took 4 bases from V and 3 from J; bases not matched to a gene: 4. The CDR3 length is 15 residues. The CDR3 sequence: CASSGGQGDYNEQFF. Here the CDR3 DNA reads TGCGCCAGCAGCGGCGGACAGGGGGACTACAATGAGCAGTTCTTC.

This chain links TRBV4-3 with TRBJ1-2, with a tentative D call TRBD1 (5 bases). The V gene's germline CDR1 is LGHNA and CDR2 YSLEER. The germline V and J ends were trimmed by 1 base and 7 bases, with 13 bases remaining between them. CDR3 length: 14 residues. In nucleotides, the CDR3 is TGCGCCAGCAGCCAAGTAATGGGGGGTATTGGCTACACCTTC. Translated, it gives CASSQVMGGIGYTF.

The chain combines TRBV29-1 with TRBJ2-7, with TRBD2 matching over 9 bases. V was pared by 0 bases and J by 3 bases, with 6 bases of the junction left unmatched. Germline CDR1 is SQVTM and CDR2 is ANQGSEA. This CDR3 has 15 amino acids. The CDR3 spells CSVEDPGTSFYEQYF. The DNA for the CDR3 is TGCAGCGTTGAAGACCCCGGGACTAGCTTCTACGAGCAGTACTTC.

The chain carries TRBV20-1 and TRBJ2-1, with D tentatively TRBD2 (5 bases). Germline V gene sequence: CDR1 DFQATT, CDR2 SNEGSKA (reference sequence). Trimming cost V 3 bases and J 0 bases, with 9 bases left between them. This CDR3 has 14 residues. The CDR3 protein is CSASPGSSYNEQFF. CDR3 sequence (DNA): TGCAGTGCTAGTCCGGGGAGCTCCTACAATGAGCAGTTCTTC.

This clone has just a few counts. The CDR3: CASSATSGVHEQYF. CDR3 nucleotide sequence: TGTGCCAGCAGCGCGACTAGCGGGGTTCACGAGCAGTACTTC. V gene TRBV9 combines with J gene TRBJ2-7, with 11 bases lining up with TRBD2. The germline CDR1 and CDR2 sequences are SGDLS and YYNGEE. V was pared by 3 bases and J by 5 bases, with 4 bases of the junction left unmatched. The CDR3 has 14 residues.

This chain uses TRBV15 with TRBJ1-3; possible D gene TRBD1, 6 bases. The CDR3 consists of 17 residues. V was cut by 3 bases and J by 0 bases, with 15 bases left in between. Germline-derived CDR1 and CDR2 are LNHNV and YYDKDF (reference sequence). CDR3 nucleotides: TGTGCCACCAGCAGTCGCCGGGGGGGCTTCTCTGGAAACACCATATATTTT. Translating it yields CATSSRRGGFSGNTIYF.

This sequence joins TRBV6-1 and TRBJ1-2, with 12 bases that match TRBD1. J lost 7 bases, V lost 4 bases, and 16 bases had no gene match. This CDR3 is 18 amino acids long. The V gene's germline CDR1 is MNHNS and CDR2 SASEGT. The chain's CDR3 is CASSVDGVRDRGLGGYTF. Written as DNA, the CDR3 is TGTGCCAGCAGTGTCGACGGAGTCCGGGACAGGGGGCTAGGTGGCTACACCTTC.

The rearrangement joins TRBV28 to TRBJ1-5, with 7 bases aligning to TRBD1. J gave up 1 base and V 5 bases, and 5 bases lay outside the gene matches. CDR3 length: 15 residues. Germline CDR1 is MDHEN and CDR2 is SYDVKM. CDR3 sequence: CASSIGTASNQPQHF. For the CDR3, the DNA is TGTGCCAGCAGTATTGGGACAGCGAGCAATCAGCCCCAGCATTTT.

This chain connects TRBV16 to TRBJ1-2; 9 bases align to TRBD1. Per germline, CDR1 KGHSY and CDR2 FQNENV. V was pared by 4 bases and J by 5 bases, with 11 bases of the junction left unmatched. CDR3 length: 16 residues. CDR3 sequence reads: CASSPNTGGGVYGYTF. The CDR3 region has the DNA TGTGCCAGCAGCCCAAACACAGGGGGCGGTGTGTATGGCTACACCTTC.

The CDR3: CASSFLAGADTQYF. CDR3 nucleotide sequence: TGCGCCAGCAGTTTTCTAGCGGGAGCAGATACGCAGTATTTT. This sequence joins TRBV4-1 and TRBJ2-3; TRBD2 matches at 10 bases. The CDR3 contains 14 residues. Germline V gene lookup returns CDR1 MGHRA and CDR2 YSYEKL. J was trimmed by 4 bases and V by 6 bases; bases with no gene match: 4.

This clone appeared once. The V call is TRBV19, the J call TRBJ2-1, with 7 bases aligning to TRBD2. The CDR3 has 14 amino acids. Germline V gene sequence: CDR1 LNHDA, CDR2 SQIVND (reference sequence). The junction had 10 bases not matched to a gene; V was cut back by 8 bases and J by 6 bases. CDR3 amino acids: CASGRSGEGNEQFF. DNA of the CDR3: TGTGCCAGTGGGAGAAGTGGGGAGGGCAATGAGCAGTTCTTC. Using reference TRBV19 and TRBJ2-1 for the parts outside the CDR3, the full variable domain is DGGITQSPKYLFRKEGQNVTLSCEQNLNHDAMYWYRQDPGQGLRLIYYSQIVNDFQKGDIAEGYSVSREKKESFPLTVTSAQKNPTAFYLCASGRSGEGNEQFFGPGTRLTVL.

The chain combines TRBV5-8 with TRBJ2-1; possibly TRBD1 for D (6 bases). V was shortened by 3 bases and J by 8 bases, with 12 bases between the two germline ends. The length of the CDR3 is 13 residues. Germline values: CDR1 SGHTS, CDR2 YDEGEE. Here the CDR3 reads CASSSDSQDEQFF. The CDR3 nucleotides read TGTGCCAGCAGCTCGGACAGTCAGGATGAGCAGTTCTTC.

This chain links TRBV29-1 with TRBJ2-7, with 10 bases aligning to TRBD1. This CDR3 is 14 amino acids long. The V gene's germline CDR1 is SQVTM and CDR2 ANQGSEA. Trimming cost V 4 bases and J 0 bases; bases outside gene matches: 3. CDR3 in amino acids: CSVGGTGVSYEQYF. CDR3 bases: TGCAGCGTTGGGGGGACAGGGGTCTCCTACGAGCAGTACTTC.

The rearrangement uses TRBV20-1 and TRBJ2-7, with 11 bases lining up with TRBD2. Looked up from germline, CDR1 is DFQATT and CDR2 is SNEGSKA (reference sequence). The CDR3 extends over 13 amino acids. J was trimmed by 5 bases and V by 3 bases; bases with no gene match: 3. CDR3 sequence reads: CSASASGGNEQYF. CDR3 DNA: TGCAGTGCTAGTGCTAGCGGGGGGAACGAGCAGTACTTC.

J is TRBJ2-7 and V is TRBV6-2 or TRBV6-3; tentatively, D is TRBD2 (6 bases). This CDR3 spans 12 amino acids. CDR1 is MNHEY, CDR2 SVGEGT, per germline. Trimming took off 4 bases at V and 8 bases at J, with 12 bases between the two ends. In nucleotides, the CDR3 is TGTGCCAGCAGTTCCGGACTATATCAGCAGTACTTC. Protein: CASSSGLYQQYF.

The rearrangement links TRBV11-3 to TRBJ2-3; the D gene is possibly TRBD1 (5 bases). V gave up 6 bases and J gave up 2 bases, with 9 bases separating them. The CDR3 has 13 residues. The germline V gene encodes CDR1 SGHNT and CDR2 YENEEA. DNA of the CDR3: TGTGCCAGCAGTTCAGGGATCACAGATACGCAGTATTTT. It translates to CASSSGITDTQYF.

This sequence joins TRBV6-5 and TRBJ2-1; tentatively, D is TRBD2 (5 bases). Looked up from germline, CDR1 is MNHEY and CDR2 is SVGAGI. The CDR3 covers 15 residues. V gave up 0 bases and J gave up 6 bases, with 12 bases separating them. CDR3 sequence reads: CASSYSSPGLNEQFF. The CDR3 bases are TGTGCCAGCAGTTACTCGAGCCCCGGACTCAATGAGCAGTTCTTC.